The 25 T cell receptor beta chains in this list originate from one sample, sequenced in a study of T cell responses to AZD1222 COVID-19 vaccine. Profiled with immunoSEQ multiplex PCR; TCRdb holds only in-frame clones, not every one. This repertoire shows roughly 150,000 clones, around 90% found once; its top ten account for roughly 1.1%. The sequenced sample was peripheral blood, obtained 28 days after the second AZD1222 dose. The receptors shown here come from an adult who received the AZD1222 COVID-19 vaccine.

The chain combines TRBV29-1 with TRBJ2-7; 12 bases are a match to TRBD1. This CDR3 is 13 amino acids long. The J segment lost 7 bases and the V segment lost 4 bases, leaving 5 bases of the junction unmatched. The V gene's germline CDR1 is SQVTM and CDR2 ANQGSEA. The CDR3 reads CSVVGDRGREQYF. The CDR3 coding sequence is TGCAGCGTTGTAGGGGACAGGGGGCGTGAGCAGTACTTC.

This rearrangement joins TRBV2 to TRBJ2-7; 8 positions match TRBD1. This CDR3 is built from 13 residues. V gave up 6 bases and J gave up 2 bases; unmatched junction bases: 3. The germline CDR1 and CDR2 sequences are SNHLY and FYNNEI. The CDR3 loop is CASSGQGPYEQYF. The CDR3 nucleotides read TGTGCCAGCAGCGGACAGGGTCCCTACGAGCAGTACTTC.

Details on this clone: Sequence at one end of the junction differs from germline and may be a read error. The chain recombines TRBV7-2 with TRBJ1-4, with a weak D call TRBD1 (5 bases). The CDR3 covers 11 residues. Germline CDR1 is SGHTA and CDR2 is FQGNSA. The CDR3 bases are TGTGCCAGCAGCTTGGGACCTAGACCTGTTTTT. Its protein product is CASSLGPRPVF.

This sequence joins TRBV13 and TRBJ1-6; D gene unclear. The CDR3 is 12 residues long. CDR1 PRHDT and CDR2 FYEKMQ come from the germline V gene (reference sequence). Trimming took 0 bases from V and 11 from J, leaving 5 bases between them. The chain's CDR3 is CASSLGKTPLHF. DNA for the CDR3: TGTGCCAGCAGCTTAGGCAAAACACCCCTCCACTTT.

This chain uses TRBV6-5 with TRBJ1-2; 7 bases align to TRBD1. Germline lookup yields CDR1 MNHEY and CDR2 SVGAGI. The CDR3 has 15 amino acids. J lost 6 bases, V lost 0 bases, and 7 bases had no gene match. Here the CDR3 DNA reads TGTGCCAGCAGTTACTCGTTCAACAGGGGTGATGGCTACACCTTC. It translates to CASSYSFNRGDGYTF.

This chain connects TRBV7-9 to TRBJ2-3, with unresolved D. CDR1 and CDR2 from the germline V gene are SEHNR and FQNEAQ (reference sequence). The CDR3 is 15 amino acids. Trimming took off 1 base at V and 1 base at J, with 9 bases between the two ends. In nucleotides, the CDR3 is TGTGCCAGCAGCTTAGGAGCTACGGGCACAGATACGCAGTATTTT. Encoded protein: CASSLGATGTDTQYF.

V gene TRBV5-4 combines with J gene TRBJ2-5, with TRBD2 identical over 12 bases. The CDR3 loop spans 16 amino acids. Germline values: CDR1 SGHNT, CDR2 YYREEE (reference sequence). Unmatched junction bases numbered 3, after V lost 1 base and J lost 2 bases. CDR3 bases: TGTGCCAGCAGCTTGAGCCTAGCGGGGGGGCAAGAGACCCAGTACTTC. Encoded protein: CASSLSLAGGQETQYF.

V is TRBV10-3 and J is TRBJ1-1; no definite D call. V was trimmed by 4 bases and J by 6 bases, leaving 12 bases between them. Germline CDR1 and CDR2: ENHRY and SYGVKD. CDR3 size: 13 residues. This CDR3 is CAISGSTWPEAFF. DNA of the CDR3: TGTGCCATCAGTGGTTCCACATGGCCTGAAGCTTTCTTT.

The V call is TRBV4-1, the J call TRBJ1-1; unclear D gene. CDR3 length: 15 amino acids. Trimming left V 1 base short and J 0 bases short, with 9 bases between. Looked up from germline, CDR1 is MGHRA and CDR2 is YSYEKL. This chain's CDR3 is CASSQARRMNTEAFF. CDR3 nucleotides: TGCGCCAGCAGCCAAGCGAGACGAATGAACACTGAAGCTTTCTTT.

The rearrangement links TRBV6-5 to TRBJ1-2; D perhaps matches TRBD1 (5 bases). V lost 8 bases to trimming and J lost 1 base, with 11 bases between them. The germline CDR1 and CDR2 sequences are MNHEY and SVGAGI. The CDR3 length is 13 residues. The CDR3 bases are TGTGCCAGCCCCAGGGCCGATAACTATGGCTACACCTTC. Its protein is CASPRADNYGYTF.

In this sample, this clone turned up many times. The CDR3 is CSVGTYNTEAFF. The CDR3 region has the DNA TGCAGCGTTGGAACGTATAACACTGAAGCTTTCTTT. This sequence joins TRBV29-1 and TRBJ1-1; D remains unclear. The germline V and J ends were trimmed by 4 bases and 2 bases, with 8 bases remaining between them. The CDR3 is made up of 12 amino acids. The germline V gene has CDR1 SQVTM and CDR2 ANQGSEA.

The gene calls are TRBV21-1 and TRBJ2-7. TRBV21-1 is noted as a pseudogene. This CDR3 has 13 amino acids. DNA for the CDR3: TGTGCCAGCGCCCCCGGGGCAGCCTACGAGCAGTACTTC. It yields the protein CASAPGAAYEQYF.

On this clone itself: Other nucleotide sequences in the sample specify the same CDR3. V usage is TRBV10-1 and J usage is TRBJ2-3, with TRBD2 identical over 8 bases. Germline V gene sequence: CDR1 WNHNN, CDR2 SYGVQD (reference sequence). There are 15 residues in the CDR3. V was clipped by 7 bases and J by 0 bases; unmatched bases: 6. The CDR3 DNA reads TGCGCCAGCACGAGCGGGGGCTCTAGCACAGATACGCAGTATTTT. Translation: CASTSGGSSTDTQYF.

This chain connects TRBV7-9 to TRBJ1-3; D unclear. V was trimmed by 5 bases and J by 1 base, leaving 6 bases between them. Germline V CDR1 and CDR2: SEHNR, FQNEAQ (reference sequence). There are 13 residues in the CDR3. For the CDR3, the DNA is TGTGCCAGCAGCCTCTCATCTGGAAACACCATATATTTT. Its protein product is CASSLSSGNTIYF.

The CDR3 DNA reads TGTGCCAGCAGCCAGGGACCCTACATCAATCAGCCCCAGCATTTT. The encoded protein is CASSQGPYINQPQHF. The V call is TRBV3-1 (or the pseudogene TRBV3-2), the J call TRBJ1-5, with D perhaps TRBD1 (5 bases). The V gene lost 3 bases and the J gene lost 3 bases, with 12 bases spanning the gap. The CDR3 covers 15 residues. Germline-derived CDR1 and CDR2 are LGHDT and YNNKEL (reference sequence).

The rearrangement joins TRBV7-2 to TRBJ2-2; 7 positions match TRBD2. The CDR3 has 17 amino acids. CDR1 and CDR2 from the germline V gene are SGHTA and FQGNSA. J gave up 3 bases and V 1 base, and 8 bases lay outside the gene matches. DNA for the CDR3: TGTGCCAGCAGCTTAGTGGGGCCGGGGAGGGACACCGGGGAGCTGTTTTTT. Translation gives CASSLVGPGRDTGELFF.

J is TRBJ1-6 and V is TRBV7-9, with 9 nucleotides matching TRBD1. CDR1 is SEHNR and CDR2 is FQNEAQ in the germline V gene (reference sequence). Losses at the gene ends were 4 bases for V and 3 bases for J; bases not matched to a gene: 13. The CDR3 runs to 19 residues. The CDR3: CASSYGQGSIIGYNSPLHF. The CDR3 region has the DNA TGTGCCAGCAGCTACGGACAGGGGAGTATTATTGGCTATAATTCACCCCTCCACTTT. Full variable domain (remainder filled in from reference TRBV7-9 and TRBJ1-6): DTGVSQNPRHKITKRGQNVTFRCDPISEHNRLYWYRQTLGQGPEFLTYFQNEAQLEKSRLLSDRFSAERPKGSFSTLEIQRTEQGDSAMYLCASSYGQGSIIGYNSPLHFGNGTRLTVT.

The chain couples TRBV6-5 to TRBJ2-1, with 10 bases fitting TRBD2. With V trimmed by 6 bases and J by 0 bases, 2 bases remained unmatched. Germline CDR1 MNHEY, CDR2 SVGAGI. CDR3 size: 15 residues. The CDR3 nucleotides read TGTGCCAGCAGACTAGCGGGGCCCTCCTACAATGAGCAGTTCTTC. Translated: CASRLAGPSYNEQFF.

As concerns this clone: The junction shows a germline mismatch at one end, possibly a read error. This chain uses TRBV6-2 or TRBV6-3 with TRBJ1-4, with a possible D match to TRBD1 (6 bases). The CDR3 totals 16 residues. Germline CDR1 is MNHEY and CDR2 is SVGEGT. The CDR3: CASNPPGALSNEKLFF. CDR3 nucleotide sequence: TGTGCCAGCAACCCCCCAGGGGCTCTTTCTAACGAAAAACTGTTTTTT.

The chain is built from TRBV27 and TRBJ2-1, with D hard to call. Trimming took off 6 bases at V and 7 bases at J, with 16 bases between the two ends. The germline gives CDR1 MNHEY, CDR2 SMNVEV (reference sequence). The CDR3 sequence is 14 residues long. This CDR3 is CASSLGPLGNEQFF. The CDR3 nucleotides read TGTGCCAGCAGCCTAGGCCCCCTAGGGAATGAGCAGTTCTTC.

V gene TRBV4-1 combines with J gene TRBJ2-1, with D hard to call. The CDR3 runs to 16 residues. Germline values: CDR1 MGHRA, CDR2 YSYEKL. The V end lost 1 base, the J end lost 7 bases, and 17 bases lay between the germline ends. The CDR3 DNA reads TGCGCCAGCAGCCAAGTTCGCAGTAATAGGCTGAATGAGCAGTTCTTC. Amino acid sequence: CASSQVRSNRLNEQFF.

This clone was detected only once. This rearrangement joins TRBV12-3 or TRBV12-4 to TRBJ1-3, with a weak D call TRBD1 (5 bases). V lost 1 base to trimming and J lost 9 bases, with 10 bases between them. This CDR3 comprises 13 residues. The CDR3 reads CASSLVGGLTIYF. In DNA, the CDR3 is TGTGCCAGCAGTTTAGTTGGGGGTCTCACCATATATTTT.

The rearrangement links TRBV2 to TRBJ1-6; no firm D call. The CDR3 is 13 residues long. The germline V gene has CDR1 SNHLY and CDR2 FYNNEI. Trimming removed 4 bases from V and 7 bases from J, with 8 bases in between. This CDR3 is CASSVMGNSPLHF. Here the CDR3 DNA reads TGTGCCAGCAGTGTTATGGGGAATTCACCCCTCCACTTT.

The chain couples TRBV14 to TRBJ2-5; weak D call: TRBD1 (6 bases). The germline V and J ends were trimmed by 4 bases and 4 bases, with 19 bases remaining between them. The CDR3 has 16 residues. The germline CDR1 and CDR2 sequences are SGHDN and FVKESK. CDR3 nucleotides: TGTGCCAGCAGCCCTCGGGACAATGGGCTTGGAGAGACCCAGTACTTC. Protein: CASSPRDNGLGETQYF.

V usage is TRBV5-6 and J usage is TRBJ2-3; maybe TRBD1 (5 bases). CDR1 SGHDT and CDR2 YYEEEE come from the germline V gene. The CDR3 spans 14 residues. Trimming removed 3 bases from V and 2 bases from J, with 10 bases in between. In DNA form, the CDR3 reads TGTGCCAGCAGCTCGACAGTACCCACAGATACGCAGTATTTT. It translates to CASSSTVPTDTQYF.